Shown below are 27 T cell receptor beta chains from a single sample sequenced in a study of T cells in localized non-small cell lung cancer. Sequenced by immunoSEQ multiplex PCR; TCRdb stores in-frame clones only, minus some. The sample shows approximately 34,000 clones, around nine tenths of them seen only once. The specimen was peripheral blood, collected before any cancer treatment. These TCRs come from a woman aged 35 to 75 with stage I lung adenocarcinoma.

The V and J genes are TRBV2 and TRBJ1-3; 7 nucleotides match TRBD1. With V trimmed by 6 bases and J by 3 bases, 5 bases remained unmatched. Germline CDR1 and CDR2: SNHLY and FYNNEI. CDR3 size: 14 residues. The CDR3 region is CASRGTAIGNTIYF. CDR3 sequence (DNA): TGTGCCAGCAGGGGGACAGCCATTGGAAACACCATATATTTT.

The V gene is TRBV7-2, the J gene TRBJ2-5, with TRBD2 identical over 7 bases. CDR3 length: 15 amino acids. V was pared by 3 bases and J by 4 bases, with 8 bases of the junction left unmatched. CDR1 SGHTA and CDR2 FQGNSA come from the germline V gene. The CDR3 region is CASSFNKGRGETQYF. CDR3 nucleotides: TGTGCCAGCAGCTTCAACAAGGGGAGGGGAGAGACCCAGTACTTC.

The chain uses TRBV5-1 and TRBJ1-1, with D perhaps TRBD1 (5 bases). The CDR3 contains 14 residues. Germline V gene lookup returns CDR1 SGHRS and CDR2 YFSETQ. V was pared by 3 bases and J by 2 bases, with 11 bases between. The chain's CDR3 is CASSSGPSNTEAFF. The CDR3 DNA follows: TGCGCCAGCAGCTCGGGACCGTCCAACACTGAAGCTTTCTTT.

The chain employs TRBV5-1 and TRBJ2-1; 8 bases are a match to TRBD1. Germline V gene data show CDR1 as SGHRS and CDR2 as YFSETQ. CDR3 length: 15 residues. Unmatched junction bases numbered 11, after V lost 4 bases and J lost 8 bases. CDR3 bases: TGCGCCAGCAGCAGCCGGACAGGGAGTTCCGATGAGCAGTTCTTC. Its translation: CASSSRTGSSDEQFF.

The rearrangement joins TRBV7-2 to TRBJ2-7; TRBD2 agrees at 9 bases. CDR1 and CDR2 (germline): SGHTA, FQGNSA. The V gene end was trimmed by 3 bases and the J gene end by 2 bases; junction bases not matched to a gene: 5. CDR3 length equals 15 residues. The CDR3 spells CASSFNSGGTYEQYF. CDR3 in DNA: TGTGCCAGCAGCTTTAATAGCGGGGGCACCTACGAGCAGTACTTC.

V is TRBV11-2 and J is TRBJ1-2; D is unresolved. Trimming cost V 0 bases and J 5 bases, with 10 bases left between them. This CDR3 comprises 14 residues. Per the germline V gene, CDR1 is SGHAT and CDR2 is FQNNGV. CDR3 loop: CASSLDLRLYGYTF. The CDR3 DNA is TGTGCCAGCAGCTTAGATCTAAGGCTATATGGCTACACCTTC.

The CDR3 sequence is CASSGLRYYGYTF. In DNA form, the CDR3 reads TGTGCCAGCAGTGGACTGAGATACTATGGCTACACCTTC. The rearrangement uses TRBV2 and TRBJ1-2; D gene uncertain. Germline V gives CDR1 SNHLY, CDR2 FYNNEI. The CDR3 is made up of 13 amino acids. V lost 4 bases and J lost 3, with 9 bases in between.

The chain links TRBV10-3 to TRBJ2-3; D unresolved. The V end lost 0 bases, the J end lost 7 bases, and 8 bases lay between the germline ends. Germline V gene data show CDR1 as ENHRY and CDR2 as SYGVKD. This CDR3 spans 13 amino acids. CDR3 amino acids: CAISESYSNTQYF. In nucleotides, the CDR3 is TGTGCCATCAGTGAGTCGTATTCGAATACGCAGTATTTT.

The genes are TRBV27 and TRBJ2-3; D call uncertain. This CDR3 region has 15 residues. V lost 7 bases to trimming and J lost 2 bases, with 16 bases between them. CDR1 and CDR2 from the germline V gene are MNHEY and SMNVEV (reference sequence). CDR3 sequence: CASTQYGASTDTQYF. CDR3 DNA: TGTGCCAGCACCCAGTATGGCGCCTCCACAGATACGCAGTATTTT.

The chain couples TRBV9 to TRBJ2-2; D unresolved. Germline loops: CDR1 SGDLS, CDR2 YYNGEE. The V end lost 2 bases, the J end lost 7 bases, and 18 bases lay between the germline ends. The CDR3 runs 16 residues. CDR3: CASSVGDHLFGGELFF. The CDR3 coding sequence is TGTGCCAGCAGCGTCGGAGATCATCTCTTCGGCGGGGAGCTGTTTTTT. The full variable domain, in which reference TRBV9 and TRBJ2-2 provide the parts outside the CDR3, is DSGVTQTPKHLITATGQRVTLRCSPRSGDLSVYWYQQSLDQGLQFLIQYYNGEERAKGNILERFSAQQFPDLHSELNLSSLELGDSALYFCASSVGDHLFGGELFFGEGSRLTVL.

This chain links TRBV2 with TRBJ2-4, with D possibly TRBD1 on 5 matching bases. This CDR3 has 12 residues. The V gene lost 6 bases and the J gene lost 6 bases, with 9 bases spanning the gap. The V gene's germline CDR1 is SNHLY and CDR2 FYNNEI. CDR3 nucleotides: TGTGCCAGCAGCACCGACAGAAACATTCAGTACTTC. This sequence encodes CASSTDRNIQYF.

V is TRBV13 and J is TRBJ2-7, with 9 bases lining up with TRBD2. CDR3 length: 16 residues. Per germline, CDR1 PRHDT and CDR2 FYEKMQ (reference sequence). V trimming: 1 base; J trimming: 2 bases; junction bases outside the gene matches: 6. In DNA form, the CDR3 reads TGTGCCAGCAGCTTAGAACCAGCGGGGGGCGCCTACGAGCAGTACTTC. Translation gives CASSLEPAGGAYEQYF.

The chain couples TRBV19 to TRBJ2-7; maybe TRBD2 (6 bases). The CDR3 has 13 amino acids. The V end lost 5 bases, the J end lost 0 bases, and 8 bases lay between the germline ends. Germline CDR1 LNHDA, CDR2 SQIVND (reference sequence). The CDR3 DNA sequence: TGTGCCAGTAGTGCGGGATACTCCTACGAGCAGTACTTC. This encodes CASSAGYSYEQYF.

The rearrangement links TRBV10-2 to TRBJ1-2; tentative D call: TRBD1 (5 bases). The length of the CDR3 is 13 residues. Germline CDR1 is WSHSY and CDR2 is SAAADI. The V gene lost 0 bases and the J gene lost 8 bases, with 10 bases spanning the gap. CDR3 coding DNA: TGCGCCAGCAGTGAGTCCCAGGGCAGGGGCTACACCTTC. It codes for CASSESQGRGYTF.

The chain employs TRBV9 and TRBJ2-3; D possibly corresponds to TRBD2 (6 bases). Trimming pared 0 bases from V and 1 base from J, leaving 12 bases between. The CDR3 is 16 amino acids. The germline V gene has CDR1 SGDLS and CDR2 YYNGEE. The CDR3: CASSVGLASRTDTQYF. The DNA of the CDR3 is TGTGCCAGCAGCGTAGGGCTAGCGTCTCGCACAGATACGCAGTATTTT.

The rearrangement joins TRBV27 to TRBJ1-5; 8 bases agree with TRBD1. With V trimmed by 10 bases and J by 0 bases, 8 bases remained unmatched. Germline loops: CDR1 MNHEY, CDR2 SMNVEV (reference sequence). CDR3 length: 15 amino acids. Here the CDR3 DNA reads TGTGCCACCCAAGGACAGGGTCTTAGCAATCAGCCCCAGCATTTT. Translating gives CATQGQGLSNQPQHF.

The chain couples TRBV18 to TRBJ1-1; D is undetermined. The CDR3 runs to 14 residues. V was clipped by 2 bases and J by 2 bases, with 9 bases between them. Germline V gives CDR1 KGHSH, CDR2 LQKENI. The CDR3 reads CASSPTDGNTEAFF. CDR3 in DNA: TGTGCCAGCTCACCAACAGACGGAAACACTGAAGCTTTCTTT.

The chain has TRBV19 and TRBJ1-1; D uncertain. Germline CDR1 and CDR2: LNHDA and SQIVND (reference sequence). V shed 5 bases and J shed 4 bases, with 11 bases lying between them. There are 13 residues in the CDR3. The chain's CDR3 is CASSLRWGTEAFF. In nucleotides, the CDR3 is TGTGCCAGTAGTCTCAGGTGGGGCACTGAAGCTTTCTTT.

The rearrangement links TRBV28 to TRBJ2-2; D is perhaps TRBD2 (6 bases). CDR1 and CDR2 from the germline V gene are MDHEN and SYDVKM. The V gene lost 5 bases and the J gene lost 1 base, with 14 bases spanning the gap. The CDR3 loop spans 16 amino acids. CDR3 DNA sequence: TGTGCCAGCAGTAAGGGAGGAGGCGGGAACACCGGGGAGCTGTTTTTT. Protein product: CASSKGGGGNTGELFF.

The chain's CDR3 is CASSRDTAYNEQFF. The CDR3 DNA follows: TGCGCCAGTTCCCGGGACACAGCCTACAATGAGCAGTTCTTC. V is TRBV5-1 and J is TRBJ2-1, with D maybe TRBD1 (6 bases). The CDR3 is 14 amino acids. V lost 8 bases and J lost 2, with 14 bases in between. CDR1 and CDR2 from the germline V gene are SGHRS and YFSETQ.

V and J are TRBV5-1 and TRBJ2-2; no reliable D call. V was clipped by 4 bases and J by 3 bases, with 4 bases between them. This CDR3 spans 12 amino acids. The germline V gene has CDR1 SGHRS and CDR2 YFSETQ. The CDR3 coding sequence is TGCGCCAGCAGCCTATACACCGGGGAGCTGTTTTTT. It translates to CASSLYTGELFF.

The V gene is TRBV7-9, the J gene TRBJ2-4; D tentatively reads TRBD1 or TRBD2 (5 bases each). Germline V gives CDR1 SEHNR, CDR2 FQNEAQ (reference sequence). V lost 3 bases and J 0 bases, leaving 15 bases between the germline ends. This CDR3 spans 17 amino acids. As DNA, the CDR3 is TGTGCCAGCAGCTTGGACCGGGACCCAGCAGCCAAAAACATTCAGTACTTC. Its protein is CASSLDRDPAAKNIQYF.

V usage is TRBV5-1 and J usage is TRBJ2-7, with TRBD1 matching over 9 bases. This CDR3 has 16 amino acids. Germline lookup yields CDR1 SGHRS and CDR2 YFSETQ. V was clipped by 1 base and J by 1 base; unmatched bases: 6. The CDR3 DNA reads as TGCGCCAGCAGCTTGAACCCGGGACAGGGTTCCTACGAGCAGTACTTC. Translating it yields CASSLNPGQGSYEQYF.

This chain connects TRBV21-1 to TRBJ1-2; the D call of TRBD1 is as the table states it, not checked on the DNA. TRBV21-1 is flagged as a pseudogene. This CDR3 comprises 13 residues. CDR3 nucleotide sequence: TGTGCCAGCAGCAATAGGGGGTCGTATGGCTACACCTTC. It specifies CASSNRGSYGYTF.

This clone was detected a few times. The chain combines TRBV2 with TRBJ2-1; D is uncertain. The CDR3 has 13 residues. Trimming removed 7 bases from V and 5 bases from J, with 12 bases in between. The germline V gene has CDR1 SNHLY and CDR2 FYNNEI. DNA for the CDR3: TGTGCCAGCATCCAGGACCCCCACAATGAGCAGTTCTTC. It specifies CASIQDPHNEQFF.

The chain is built from TRBV5-1 and TRBJ1-5; a weak D match, TRBD1 (6 bases). The germline gives CDR1 SGHRS, CDR2 YFSETQ. V was shortened by 1 base and J by 5 bases, with 13 bases between the two germline ends. The CDR3 totals 15 residues. Here the CDR3 reads CASSLYPQGDQPQHF. The CDR3 nucleotides read TGCGCCAGCAGCTTGTACCCACAGGGAGATCAGCCCCAGCATTTT.

This chain joins TRBV28 and TRBJ2-5, with a weak D call TRBD2 (6 bases). The CDR3 extends over 15 amino acids. Germline-derived CDR1 and CDR2 are MDHEN and SYDVKM. V was trimmed by 4 bases and J by 2 bases, leaving 14 bases between them. The CDR3 sequence is CASSSPTSWQETQYF. The CDR3 DNA follows: TGTGCCAGCAGTTCCCCGACTAGTTGGCAAGAGACCCAGTACTTC.